The rows below give T cell receptor beta chains drawn from one sample of a study of cytomegalovirus exposure and HLA in healthy donors. The protocol was immunoSEQ multiplex PCR, while the TCRdb copy is restricted to in-frame clones and leaves out a portion. Here the sample spans 99,000 or so clones, 75% to 90% being singletons. The source material was PBMCs. These receptors all come from a young man in good health and CMV-seropositive. CDR3s include the opening cysteine and the closing phenylalanine or tryptophan. The D gene is left open where the match is weak. Not all rows give a size; the values are once, few, many and, for expanded clones, a class.

15	TRBV18	TRBJ1-5	.	.	CASSPPTGDNQPQHF	TGTGCCAGCTCACCCCCGACAGGTGACAATCAGCCCCAGCATTTT
14	TRBV11-1	TRBJ2-2	.	TRBD2	CASNSGGDTGELFF	TGTGCCAGCAATAGCGGGGGGGACACCGGGGAGCTGTTTTTT
17	TRBV5-1	TRBJ2-5	.	TRBD2	CASSLGAVAGGPETQYF	TGCGCCAGCAGCTTGGGGGCAGTGGCGGGGGGGCCGGAGACCCAGTACTTC
16	TRBV11-2	TRBJ2-2	.	.	CASSLVEAANTGELFF	TGTGCCAGCAGCTTAGTCGAGGCAGCGAACACCGGGGAGCTGTTTTTT
13	TRBV28	TRBJ2-3	.	.	CASSLSKGDTQYF	TGTGCCAGCAGTTTGTCAAAGGGGGATACGCAGTATTTT
13	TRBV7-2	TRBJ2-7	.	.	CASSPPLHYEQYF	TGTGCCAGCAGCCCCCCCTTACACTACGAGCAGTACTTC
15	TRBV7-2	TRBJ1-3	medium-sized	.	CASSLYTGYGNTIYF	TGTGCCAGCAGCCTATACACAGGGTACGGAAACACCATATATTTT
15	TRBV28	TRBJ2-3	.	.	CASSLSPQGTDTQYF	TGTGCCAGCAGTTTATCCCCTCAGGGGACAGATACGCAGTATTTT
13	TRBV6-4	TRBJ1-2	.	TRBD1	CASRNRTGGNYTF	TGTGCCAGCAGAAATCGGACAGGGGGCAACTACACCTTC
12	TRBV10-2	TRBJ2-7	.	.	CASKGRGYEQYF	TGCGCCAGCAAAGGCAGAGGCTACGAGCAGTACTTC
14	TRBV7-2	TRBJ1-1	once	.	CASSLVGGNTEAFF	TGTGCCAGCAGCTTAGTTGGCGGCAACACTGAAGCTTTCTTT
15	TRBV6-1	TRBJ2-7	few	TRBD1	CASSPGTGRDYEQYF	TGTGCCAGCAGCCCCGGGACAGGACGCGACTACGAGCAGTACTTC
12	TRBV11-1	TRBJ1-1	few	.	CASSLVGRAAFF	TGTGCCAGCAGCTTAGTGGGCAGGGCCGCTTTCTTT
15	TRBV6-5	TRBJ2-5	.	TRBD2	CASTRGAGGKETQYF	TGTGCCAGCACTCGCGGCGCGGGAGGGAAAGAGACCCAGTACTTC
15	TRBV10-3	TRBJ1-5	.	.	CAISESDRLNRPQHF	TGTGCCATCAGTGAGTCGGACAGATTGAATCGGCCCCAGCATTTT
14	TRBV2	TRBJ2-7	.	TRBD1	CASSQTGLGYEQYF	TGTGCCAGCAGCCAGACAGGGTTGGGGTACGAGCAGTACTTC
15	TRBV27	TRBJ1-2	.	.	CASSLAPTGGYGYTF	TGTGCCAGCAGTCTCGCCCCGACAGGTGGCTATGGCTACACCTTC
17	TRBV5-4	TRBJ2-2	.	.	CASSPARRRVTTGELFF	TGTGCCAGCAGCCCGGCGAGACGGCGGGTGACCACCGGGGAGCTGTTTTTT
14	TRBV6-1	TRBJ1-3	.	.	CASALSGSGNTIYF	TGTGCCAGTGCCCTAAGTGGCTCTGGAAACACCATATATTTT
15	TRBV5-1	TRBJ2-3	.	.	CASSLAGTSTDTQYF	TGCGCCAGCAGCTTGGCCGGGACTAGCACAGATACGCAGTATTTT
15	TRBV15	TRBJ2-3	.	TRBD2	CATSRERGGPDTQYF	TGTGCCACCAGCAGGGAGCGGGGGGGACCAGATACGCAGTATTTT
15	TRBV7-2	TRBJ1-4	.	.	CASSPPGGVGEKLFF	TGTGCCAGCAGCCCACCGGGGGGGGTTGGAGAAAAACTGTTTTTT
15	TRBV4-1	TRBJ2-7	.	TRBD1	CASSQEGQAAYEQYF	TGCGCCAGCAGCCAAGAGGGACAGGCTGCCTACGAGCAGTACTTC
15	TRBV9	TRBJ1-3	few	TRBD1	CASSVVGQVGNTIYF	TGTGCCAGCAGCGTAGTGGGACAGGTTGGAAACACCATATATTTT
17	TRBV2	TRBJ2-3	.	TRBD2	CASSKGTSGGRVATQYF	TGTGCCAGCAGTAAAGGGACTAGCGGGGGGCGGGTAGCTACGCAGTATTTT
13	TRBV7-9	TRBJ2-3	.	.	CASTPVSTDTQYF	TGTGCCAGCACCCCCGTTAGCACAGATACGCAGTATTTT
14	TRBV4-1	TRBJ1-1	.	.	CASSQSPVNTEAFF	TGCGCCAGCAGCCAATCCCCCGTGAACACTGAAGCTTTCTTT
10	TRBV6-6	TRBJ1-1	few	.	CASSYIKAFF	TGTGCCAGCAGTTACATTAAAGCTTTCTTT
13	TRBV2	TRBJ2-5	.	TRBD2	CASRLAGQETQYF	TGTGCCAGCAGGCTAGCGGGCCAAGAGACCCAGTACTTC
14	TRBV6-1	TRBJ2-7	.	.	CASSEVGSSYEQYF	TGTGCCAGCAGTGAAGTCGGTAGCTCCTACGAGCAGTACTTC
15	TRBV27	TRBJ1-2	.	.	CASSFTSLANYGYTF	TGTGCCAGCAGTTTTACCTCGTTAGCTAACTATGGCTACACCTTC
13	TRBV9	TRBJ2-5	.	.	CASSVGPRDEQYF	TGTGCCAGCAGCGTAGGGCCGAGGGATGAGCAGTACTTC
12	TRBV7-8	TRBJ2-7	.	TRBD2	CASSAGRNEQYF	TGTGCCAGCAGCGCCGGGAGGAACGAGCAGTACTTC
15	TRBV7-8	TRBJ2-7	.	TRBD1	CASSLANRGFYEQYF	TGTGCCAGCAGCTTAGCTAACAGGGGGTTCTACGAGCAGTACTTC
16	TRBV18	TRBJ1-3	.	.	CASSPYELSSGNTIYF	TGTGCCAGCTCACCATATGAGTTAAGCTCTGGAAACACCATATATTTT
13	TRBV10-3	TRBJ1-5	.	.	CAISEDRNQPQHF	TGTGCCATCAGTGAGGATCGGAATCAGCCCCAGCATTTT
15	TRBV19	TRBJ2-7	.	TRBD1	CASSIGLGQAYEQYF	TGTGCCAGTAGTATAGGCCTGGGACAGGCCTACGAGCAGTACTTC
17	TRBV18	TRBJ2-1	.	TRBD2	CASSPRELAGPYNEQFF	TGTGCCAGCTCACCACGTGAGCTAGCGGGGCCCTACAATGAGCAGTTCTTC
16	TRBV12-5	TRBJ1-1	.	TRBD1	CASGALTGTGNTEAFF	TGTGCTAGTGGTGCATTAACCGGGACAGGGAACACTGAAGCTTTCTTT
13	TRBV7-2	TRBJ1-2	.	.	CASSLQGLGGYTF	TGTGCCAGCAGCTTGCAGGGGTTGGGCGGCTACACCTTC
15	TRBV7-9	TRBJ1-1	once	.	CASSALQVFATEAFF	TGTGCCAGCAGCGCCCTACAGGTGTTCGCCACTGAAGCTTTCTTT
13	TRBV7-9	TRBJ1-4	.	.	CASSFGGNEKLFF	TGTGCCAGCAGCTTCGGGGGGAATGAAAAACTGTTTTTT
12	TRBV29-1	TRBJ2-1	.	.	CSVSISYNEQFF	TGCAGCGTTTCTATTTCCTACAATGAGCAGTTCTTC
13	TRBV11-1	TRBJ2-1	.	.	CASGAGSYNEQFF	TGTGCCAGCGGGGCAGGCTCCTACAATGAGCAGTTCTTC
16	TRBV28	TRBJ2-7	.	.	CASSYLFGTGGYEQYF	TGTGCCAGCAGCTATCTTTTCGGAACAGGCGGCTACGAGCAGTACTTC